This is a list of T cell receptor beta chains from one sample in a study of T and B cells in COVID-19 patients. TCRdb used MiXCR to reprocess the multiplex PCR reads, holding one entry per CDR3 protein. Counted here are about 8,000 distinct CDR3 sequences, about 28% occurring once; the ten biggest clones make up approximately 5%. Sample: blood. Source of these receptors: a human donor who had recovered from COVID-19. Each CDR3 is given with its conserved first and last residue. A D gene is named only where the DNA matches it firmly. The size entry is marked missing in some rows and otherwise reads once, few, many or a size class.

v_call,j_call,clone_size,d_call,cdr3_aa,cdr3_nt
TRBV5-1,TRBJ1-2,.,.,CASSDGQRYGYTF,TGCGCCAGCAGCGACGGACAGAGGTATGGCTACACCTTC
TRBV5-4,TRBJ1-6,medium-sized,TRBD1,CASSSGTEFGALHF,TGTGCCAGCAGCTCCGGGACAGAATTCGGGGCCCTCCACTTT
TRBV5-6,TRBJ2-1,many,TRBD2,CASMGNSGGVYNEQFF,TGTGCCAGCATGGGGAATAGCGGGGGTGTATACAATGAGCAGTTCTTC
TRBV12-3/TRBV12-4,TRBJ1-1,few,.,CASSFSRNTEAFF,TGTGCCAGCAGTTTTAGCAGAAACACTGAAGCTTTCTTT
TRBV19,TRBJ2-3,.,TRBD1,CASTMGDSRTGRSDTQYF,TGTGCCAGTACCATGGGGGACAGTCGGACCGGGCGATCAGATACGCAGTATTTT
TRBV6-5,TRBJ1-1,many,.,CASSRVGTEAFF,TGTGCCAGCAGTAGGGTTGGCACTGAAGCTTTCTTT
TRBV10-1,TRBJ1-1,.,TRBD1,CASSGTGTGSEAFF,TGCGCCAGCAGTGGAACCGGGACAGGGTCTGAAGCTTTCTTT
TRBV5-5,TRBJ2-5,.,.,CASSLDGQGGETQYF,TGTGCCAGCAGCCTCGACGGACAGGGAGGGGAGACCCAGTACTTC
TRBV6-2/TRBV6-3,TRBJ2-2,.,TRBD2,CASSQGGWAHTGELFF,TGTGCCAGCAGCCAGGGAGGGTGGGCCCACACCGGGGAGCTGTTTTTT
TRBV5-1,TRBJ1-2,.,TRBD1,CASSPGTGGEEPYGYTF,TGCGCCAGCAGCCCCGGGACAGGGGGCGAAGAGCCCTATGGCTACACCTTC
TRBV12-3/TRBV12-4,TRBJ2-5,.,TRBD1,CASSFLGTGRETQYF,TGTGCCAGCAGTTTCCTCGGGACAGGGAGAGAGACCCAGTACTTC
TRBV6-6,TRBJ1-5,.,.,CASSYSAWPQHF,TGTGCCAGCAGTTACTCGGCGTGGCCCCAGCATTTT
TRBV29-1,TRBJ1-1,medium-sized,TRBD1,CSASGGGTEAFF,TGCAGCGCGTCAGGGGGAGGTACTGAAGCTTTCTTT
TRBV5-4,TRBJ1-2,.,.,CASSLSLTNYGYSF,TGTGCCAGCAGCTTGAGTCTTACTAACTATGGCTACTCCTTC
TRBV18,TRBJ1-5,.,TRBD1,CASSPGTGDQPQHF,TGTGCCAGCTCACCCGGGACAGGGGATCAGCCCCAGCATTTT
TRBV14,TRBJ2-3,.,.,CASSRAGGGADTQYF,TGTGCCAGCAGCCGGGCGGGCGGGGGCGCAGATACGCAGTATTTT
TRBV19,TRBJ1-1,medium-sized,TRBD1,CASSKILRDRENEAFF,TGTGCCAGTAGTAAGATACTCCGGGACAGGGAAAACGAAGCTTTCTTT
TRBV6-5,TRBJ2-3,.,TRBD2,CASSPGGPDTQYF,TGTGCCAGCAGCCCGGGGGGGCCAGATACGCAGTATTTT
TRBV30,TRBJ2-2,.,TRBD2,CAWSGAGGRTGELFF,TGTGCCTGGAGTGGAGCGGGGGGACGCACCGGGGAGCTGTTTTTT
TRBV6-2/TRBV6-3,TRBJ2-4,few,TRBD1,CASTPSGQGERNIQYF,TGTGCCAGCACCCCCTCCGGACAGGGAGAACGGAACATTCAGTACTTC
TRBV11-1,TRBJ2-5,.,TRBD2,CASSQDSPWTSAQETQYF,TGTGCCAGCAGCCAAGATTCCCCCTGGACTAGCGCCCAAGAGACCCAGTACTTC
TRBV19,TRBJ2-7,medium-sized,TRBD1,CASSILPGQGSYEQYF,TGTGCCAGTAGTATTCTCCCGGGACAGGGCTCCTACGAGCAGTACTTC
TRBV12-3/TRBV12-4,TRBJ1-4,few,.,CASSLTDVWGTNEKLFF,TGTGCCAGCAGTTTAACGGACGTCTGGGGGACTAATGAAAAACTGTTTTTT
TRBV6-1,TRBJ2-2,few,.,CASSGTGDSGELFF,TGTGCCAGCAGTGGAACAGGGGACTCCGGGGAGCTGTTTTTT
TRBV6-5,TRBJ2-2,medium-sized,TRBD1,CASNKGQSYTGELFF,TGTGCCAGCAACAAGGGACAGTCCTACACCGGGGAGCTGTTTTTT
TRBV11-1,TRBJ1-4,.,.,CASSLVVATNEKLFF,TGTGCCAGCAGCTTAGTCGTTGCAACTAATGAAAAACTGTTTTTT
TRBV29-1,TRBJ1-2,medium-sized,TRBD1,CSVERRTGTGYTF,TGCAGCGTTGAAAGAAGGACAGGGACCGGCTACACCTTC
TRBV5-5,TRBJ2-2,medium-sized,.,CASSLDWTGELFF,TGTGCCAGCAGCTTGGACTGGACCGGGGAGCTGTTTTTT
TRBV12-3/TRBV12-4,TRBJ1-2,.,.,CASSLGGQAVYGYTF,TGTGCCAGCAGTTTAGGGGGTCAGGCAGTTTATGGCTACACCTTC
TRBV4-2,TRBJ2-7,.,.,CASSQEGGTYEQYF,TGTGCCAGCAGCCAGGAGGGCGGGACCTACGAGCAGTACTTC
TRBV20-1,TRBJ1-5,.,.,CSALSPGGGYSNQPQHF,TGCAGTGCTCTATCACCGGGTGGAGGATATAGCAATCAGCCCCAGCATTTT
TRBV5-4,TRBJ2-7,medium-sized,TRBD1,CASQGDREDEQYF,TGTGCCAGCCAAGGGGACAGGGAGGACGAGCAGTACTTC
TRBV6-2/TRBV6-3,TRBJ2-5,few,TRBD1,CASRPYIWTGEETQYF,TGTGCCAGCAGACCTTATATCTGGACAGGGGAAGAGACCCAGTACTTC
TRBV27,TRBJ1-1,few,.,CASSLSLNTEAFF,TGTGCCAGCAGTTTATCATTGAACACTGAAGCTTTCTTT
TRBV13,TRBJ2-1,medium-sized,.,CASRSVGPREQFF,TGTGCCAGCAGATCGGTGGGCCCTCGGGAGCAGTTCTTC
TRBV6-2/TRBV6-3,TRBJ1-1,.,.,CASSYYPNTEAFF,TGTGCCAGCAGTTACTACCCGAACACTGAAGCTTTCTTT
TRBV19,TRBJ2-6,.,.,CASSIPGTPTGANVLTF,TGTGCCAGTAGTATCCCCGGGACGCCGACCGGGGCCAACGTCCTGACTTTC
TRBV6-6,TRBJ1-1,.,.,CASSFTNTEAFF,TGTGCCAGCAGTTTTACGAACACTGAAGCTTTCTTT
TRBV7-9,TRBJ1-2,.,.,CASSFGTGYGYTF,TGTGCCAGCAGCTTCGGAACAGGCTATGGCTACACCTTC
TRBV5-6,TRBJ1-1,.,.,CASSLREINTEAFF,TGTGCCAGCAGCCTTAGGGAGATTAACACTGAAGCTTTCTTT
TRBV14,TRBJ1-6,.,TRBD1,CASSQLTGVAYNSPLHF,TGTGCCAGCAGCCAATTGACAGGGGTGGCTTATAATTCACCCCTCCACTTT
TRBV5-1,TRBJ2-2,.,TRBD1,CASSLEGAGTGELFF,TGCGCCAGCAGCTTGGAGGGGGCTGGCACCGGGGAGCTGTTTTTT
TRBV11-2,TRBJ2-1,few,.,CASSLIRGGEQFF,TGTGCCAGCAGCTTAATCAGGGGAGGTGAGCAGTTCTTC
TRBV27,TRBJ1-5,medium-sized,TRBD1,CASSGTEFQPQHF,TGTGCCAGCAGTGGGACAGAGTTCCAGCCCCAGCATTTT
TRBV6-1,TRBJ2-1,medium-sized,TRBD1,CASSEATGGYNEQFF,TGTGCCAGCAGTGAAGCGACAGGGGGCTACAATGAGCAGTTCTTC
TRBV5-6,TRBJ1-4,.,.,CASSQVGEQGNEKLFF,TGTGCCAGCAGCCAAGTCGGAGAGCAGGGAAATGAAAAACTGTTTTTT
TRBV29-1,TRBJ1-2,medium-sized,.,CSASGAGTPPNYGYTF,TGCAGCGCGTCCGGGGCAGGTACCCCCCCTAACTATGGCTACACCTTC
TRBV5-1,TRBJ2-3,few,TRBD2,CASRGGSDTQYF,TGCGCCAGCCGGGGGGGGTCAGATACGCAGTATTTT
TRBV27,TRBJ1-4,few,.,CASSPGLRSYKLFF,TGTGCCAGCAGTCCGGGACTTCGTTCCTATAAACTGTTTTTT
TRBV19,TRBJ1-2,.,TRBD1,CASSVGGQPGDGYTF,TGTGCCAGTAGTGTGGGGGGACAGCCCGGAGATGGCTACACCTTC
TRBV5-4,TRBJ2-7,medium-sized,.,CASREQGSGYEQYF,TGTGCCAGCAGGGAACAGGGCAGTGGCTACGAGCAGTACTTC
TRBV29-1,TRBJ1-2,.,TRBD1,CSVPGTGTPYGYTF,TGCAGCGTTCCCGGGACAGGGACTCCCTATGGCTACACCTTC
TRBV5-1,TRBJ1-2,.,.,CASSPGQSYGYTF,TGCGCCAGCAGCCCGGGACAAAGCTATGGCTACACCTTC
TRBV19,TRBJ2-2,medium-sized,.,CASSSQGNTGELFF,TGTGCCAGTAGTAGCCAGGGCAACACCGGGGAGCTGTTTTTT
TRBV25-1,TRBJ1-2,.,.,CASSEAGANYGYTF,TGTGCCAGCAGTGAGGCAGGAGCTAACTATGGCTACACCTTC